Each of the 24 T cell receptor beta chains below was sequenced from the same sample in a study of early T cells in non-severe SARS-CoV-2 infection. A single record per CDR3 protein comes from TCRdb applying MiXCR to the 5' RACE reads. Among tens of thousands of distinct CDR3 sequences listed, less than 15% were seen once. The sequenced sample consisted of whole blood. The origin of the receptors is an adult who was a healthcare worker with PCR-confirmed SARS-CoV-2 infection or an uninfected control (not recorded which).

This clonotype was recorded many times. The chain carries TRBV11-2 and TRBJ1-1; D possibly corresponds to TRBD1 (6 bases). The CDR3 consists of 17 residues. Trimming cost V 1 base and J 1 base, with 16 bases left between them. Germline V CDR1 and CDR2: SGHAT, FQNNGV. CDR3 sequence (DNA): TGTGCCAGCAGCTTAGGCCGGGGGCGGGGCGAGAACACTGAAGCTTTCTTT. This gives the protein CASSLGRGRGENTEAFF.

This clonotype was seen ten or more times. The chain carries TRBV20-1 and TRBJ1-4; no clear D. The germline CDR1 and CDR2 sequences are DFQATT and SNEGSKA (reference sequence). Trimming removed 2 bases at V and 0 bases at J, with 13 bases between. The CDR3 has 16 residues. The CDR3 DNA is TGCAGTGCTAGAAAGGACCCGGCATCAACTAATGAAAAACTGTTTTTT. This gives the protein CSARKDPASTNEKLFF.

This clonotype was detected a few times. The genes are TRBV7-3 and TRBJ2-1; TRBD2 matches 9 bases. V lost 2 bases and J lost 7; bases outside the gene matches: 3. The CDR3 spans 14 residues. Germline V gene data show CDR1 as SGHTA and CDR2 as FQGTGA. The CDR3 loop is CASSLAGGPNEQFF. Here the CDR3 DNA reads TGTGCCAGCAGCTTAGCGGGGGGGCCGAATGAGCAGTTCTTC.

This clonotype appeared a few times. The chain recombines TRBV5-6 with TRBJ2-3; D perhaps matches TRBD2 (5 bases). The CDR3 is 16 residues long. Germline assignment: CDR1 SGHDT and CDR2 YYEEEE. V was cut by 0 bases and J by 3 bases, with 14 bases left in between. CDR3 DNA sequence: TGTGCCAGCAGCTTGGGATCGGGGAGAGGGACAGATACGCAGTATTTT. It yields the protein CASSLGSGRGTDTQYF.

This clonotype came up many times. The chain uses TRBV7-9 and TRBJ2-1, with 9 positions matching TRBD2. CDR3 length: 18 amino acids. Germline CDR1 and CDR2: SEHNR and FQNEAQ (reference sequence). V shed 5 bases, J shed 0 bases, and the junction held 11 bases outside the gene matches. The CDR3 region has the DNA TGTGCCAGCAGCCGTGCGAGCGGGGGGCCGAGCTCCTACAATGAGCAGTTCTTC. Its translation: CASSRASGGPSSYNEQFF.

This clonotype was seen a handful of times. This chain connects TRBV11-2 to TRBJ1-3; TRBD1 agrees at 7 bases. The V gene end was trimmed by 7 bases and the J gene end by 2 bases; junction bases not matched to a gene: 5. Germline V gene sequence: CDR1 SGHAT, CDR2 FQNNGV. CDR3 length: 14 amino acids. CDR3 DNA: TGTGCCAGCAACCCGACAGGGCCTGGAAACACCATATATTTT. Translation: CASNPTGPGNTIYF.

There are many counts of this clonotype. The CDR3 DNA follows: TGTGCTAGTGGTTTGGGCCAGGAAGAGACCCAGTACTTC. Translating gives CASGLGQEETQYF. The chain joins TRBV12-5 to TRBJ2-5; D is undetermined. The germline V gene has CDR1 LGHNT and CDR2 FRNRAP. The CDR3 consists of 13 residues. V was cut by 1 base and J by 3 bases, with 6 bases left in between.

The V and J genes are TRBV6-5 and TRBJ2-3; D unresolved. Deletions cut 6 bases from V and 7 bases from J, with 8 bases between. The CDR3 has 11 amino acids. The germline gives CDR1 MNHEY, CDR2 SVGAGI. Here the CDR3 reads CASRTDNTQYF. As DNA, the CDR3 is TGTGCCAGCAGAACAGATAATACGCAGTATTTT.

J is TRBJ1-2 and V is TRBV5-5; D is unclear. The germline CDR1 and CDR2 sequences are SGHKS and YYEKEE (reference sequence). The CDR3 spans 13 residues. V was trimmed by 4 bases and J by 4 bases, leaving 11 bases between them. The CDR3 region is CASSAGQAYGYTF. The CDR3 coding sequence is TGTGCCAGCAGCGCCGGCCAAGCCTATGGCTACACCTTC.

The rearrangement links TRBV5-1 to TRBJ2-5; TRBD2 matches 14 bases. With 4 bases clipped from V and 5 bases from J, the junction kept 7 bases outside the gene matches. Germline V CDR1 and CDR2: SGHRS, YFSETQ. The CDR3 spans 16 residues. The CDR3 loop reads CASSPGLAGVGETQYF. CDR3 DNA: TGCGCCAGCAGCCCGGGACTAGCGGGGGTAGGGGAGACCCAGTACTTC.

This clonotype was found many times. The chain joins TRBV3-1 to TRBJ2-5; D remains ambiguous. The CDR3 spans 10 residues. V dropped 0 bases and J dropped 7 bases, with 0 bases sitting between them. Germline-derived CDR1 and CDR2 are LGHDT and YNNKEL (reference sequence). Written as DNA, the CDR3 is TGTGCCAGCAGCCAAGAGACCCAGTACTTC. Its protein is CASSQETQYF.

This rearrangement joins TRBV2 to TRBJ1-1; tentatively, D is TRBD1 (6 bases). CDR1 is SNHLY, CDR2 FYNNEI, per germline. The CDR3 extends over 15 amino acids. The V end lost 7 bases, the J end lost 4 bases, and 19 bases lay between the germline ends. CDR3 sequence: CASKVDGGPGTEAFF. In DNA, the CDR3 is TGTGCCAGCAAAGTTGACGGGGGCCCGGGCACTGAAGCTTTCTTT.

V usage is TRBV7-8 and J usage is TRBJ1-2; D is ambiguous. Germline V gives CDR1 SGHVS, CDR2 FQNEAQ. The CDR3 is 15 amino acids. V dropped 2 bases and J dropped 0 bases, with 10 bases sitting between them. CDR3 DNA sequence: TGTGCCAGCAGCTTAAAGGCAGGACCTAACTATGGCTACACCTTC. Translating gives CASSLKAGPNYGYTF.

The CDR3 DNA follows: TGCGCCAGCAGTGAGTCGGAAAAAGAGACCCAGTACTTC. As protein: CASSESEKETQYF. The rearrangement links TRBV10-2 to TRBJ2-5, with D hard to call. This CDR3 comprises 13 residues. Trimming stripped 0 bases from V and 3 bases from J, with 5 bases between. In germline, CDR1 is WSHSY, CDR2 SAAADI.

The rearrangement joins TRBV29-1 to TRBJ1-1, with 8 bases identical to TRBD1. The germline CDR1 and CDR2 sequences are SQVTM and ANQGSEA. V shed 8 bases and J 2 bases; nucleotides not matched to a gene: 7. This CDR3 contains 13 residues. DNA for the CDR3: TGCAGCACGAGACAGGGGAGAAACACTGAAGCTTTCTTT. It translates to CSTRQGRNTEAFF.

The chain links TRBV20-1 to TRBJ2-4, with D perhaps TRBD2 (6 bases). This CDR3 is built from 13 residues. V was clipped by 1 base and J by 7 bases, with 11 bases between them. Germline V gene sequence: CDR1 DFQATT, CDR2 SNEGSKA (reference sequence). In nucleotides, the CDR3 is TGCAGTGCTAGAGGAGAACTAGCTAACATTCAGTACTTC. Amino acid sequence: CSARGELANIQYF.

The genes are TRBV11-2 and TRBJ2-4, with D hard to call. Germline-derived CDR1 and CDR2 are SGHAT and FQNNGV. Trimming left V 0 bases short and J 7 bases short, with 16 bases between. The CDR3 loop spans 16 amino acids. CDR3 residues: CASSLDRVKVGNIQYF. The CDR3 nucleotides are TGTGCCAGCAGCTTAGATCGGGTTAAGGTTGGCAACATTCAGTACTTC.

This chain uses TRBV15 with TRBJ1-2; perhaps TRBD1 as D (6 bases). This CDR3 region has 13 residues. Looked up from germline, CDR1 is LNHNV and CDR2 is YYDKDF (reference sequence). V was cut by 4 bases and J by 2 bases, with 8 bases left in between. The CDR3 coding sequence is TGTGCCACCAGCACGGGACAAAACTATGGCTACACCTTC. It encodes CATSTGQNYGYTF.

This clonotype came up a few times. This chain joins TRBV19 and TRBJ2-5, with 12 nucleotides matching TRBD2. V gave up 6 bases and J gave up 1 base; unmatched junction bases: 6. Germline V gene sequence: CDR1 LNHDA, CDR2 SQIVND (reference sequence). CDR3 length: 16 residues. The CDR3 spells CASSLPGLAGQETQYF. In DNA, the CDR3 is TGTGCCAGTAGCCTCCCGGGACTAGCGGGCCAAGAGACCCAGTACTTC. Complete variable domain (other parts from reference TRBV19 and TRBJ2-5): DGGITQSPKYLFRKEGQNVTLSCEQNLNHDAMYWYRQDPGQGLRLIYYSQIVNDFQKGDIAEGYSVSREKKESFPLTVTSAQKNPTAFYLCASSLPGLAGQETQYFGPGTRLLVL.

The CDR3 DNA reads TGCGCCAGCAGCTTGGTGGCAGGGGGCGCGTACGAGCAGTACTTC. Translation gives CASSLVAGGAYEQYF. The V and J genes are TRBV5-1 and TRBJ2-7; the match to TRBD1 covers 8 bases. This CDR3 is built from 15 residues. CDR1 and CDR2 (germline): SGHRS, YFSETQ. V lost 0 bases, J lost 4 bases, and 6 bases stayed unmatched.

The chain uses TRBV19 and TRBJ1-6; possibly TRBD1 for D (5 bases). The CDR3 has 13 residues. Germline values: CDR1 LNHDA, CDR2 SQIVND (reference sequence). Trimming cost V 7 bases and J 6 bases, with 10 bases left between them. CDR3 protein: CASKGQGNSPLHF. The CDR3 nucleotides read TGTGCCAGTAAGGGGCAAGGTAATTCACCCCTCCACTTT.

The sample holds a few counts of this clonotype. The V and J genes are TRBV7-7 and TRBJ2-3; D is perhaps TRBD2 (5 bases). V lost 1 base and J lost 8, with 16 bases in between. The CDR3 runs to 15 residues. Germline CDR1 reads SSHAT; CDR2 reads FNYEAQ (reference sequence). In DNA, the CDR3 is TGTGCCAGCAGCTTAGTTATGGCAGAGCTAGCTACGCAGTATTTT. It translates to CASSLVMAELATQYF.

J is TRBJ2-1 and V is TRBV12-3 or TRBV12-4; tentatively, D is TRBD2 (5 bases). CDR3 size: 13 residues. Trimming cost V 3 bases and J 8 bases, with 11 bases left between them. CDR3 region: CASSFDWRDEQFF. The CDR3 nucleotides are TGTGCCAGCAGTTTTGACTGGCGGGATGAGCAGTTCTTC.

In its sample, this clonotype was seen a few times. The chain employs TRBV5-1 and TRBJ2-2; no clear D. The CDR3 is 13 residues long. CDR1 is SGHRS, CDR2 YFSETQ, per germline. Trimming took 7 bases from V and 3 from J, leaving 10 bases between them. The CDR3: CASRDKYTGELFF. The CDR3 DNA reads TGCGCCAGCCGAGACAAATACACCGGGGAGCTGTTTTTT.